This TCR beta chain was captured in a study of cytomegalovirus exposure and HLA in healthy donors. On the study more broadly: Clustering assigned 81% of the approximately 390 genotyped donors to the Caucasian-associated ancestry cluster.

The V end lost 1 base, the J end lost 0 bases, and 15 bases lay between the germline ends. CDR1 and CDR2 (germline): SGHNT, YYREEE (reference sequence). The CDR3 is made up of 17 amino acids. Turning to this clone: Its specificity is unknown.

Study-wide points: In an earlier analysis, in some 540 donors, most V segments appeared productive either ~90% or ~30% of the time. Most observed TCR sequences were rare, whereas some public TCRs were detected in many donors. V- and J-gene trimming of TCR beta was linked (in a later analysis) to a missense DCLRE1C variant.

The primer mix had 60 Vbeta and 13 Jbeta primers. Profiling relied on immunoSEQ multiplex PCR, and the TCRdb table lists in-frame clones only, not all of them. The sample lists about 210,000 clones, roughly 77% occurring once. J is TRBJ2-3 and V is TRBV5-4; D is perhaps TRBD2 (6 bases). The sample taken for sequencing was PBMCs. The receptor was derived from a male donor in good health and CMV-seropositive. The CDR3 DNA reads as TGTGCCAGCAGCTTGCCCCCGGCGGGGCCAAGCACAGATACGCAGTATTTT. It is translated as CASSLPPAGPSTDTQYF.